This T cell receptor (beta chain) was captured by sequencing in a study of tumor and adjacent non-tumor tissue in lung cancer. No cell sorting was done before RNA was extracted from the tissue. More than 3 cm separated this lung sample from the edge of the tumor. The library came from three nested PCR rounds adapted from ARM-PCR protocols. MiXCR was run by TCRdb on the multiplex PCR reads, yielding one entry per CDR3 protein. The data hold over 100,000 distinct CDR3 sequences, with over 55% observed a single time. CDR1 SGHDN and CDR2 FVKESK come from the germline V gene. This CDR3 is 15 amino acids long. V dropped 4 bases and J dropped 5; count of bases not matched to a gene: 8.

The TCR was taken from a man between 60 and 75 years old with non-small cell lung cancer. The chain recombines TRBV14 with TRBJ2-5, with 9 positions matching TRBD1. Sequencing was done on a sample of distant non-tumor lung tissue. Here the CDR3 reads CASSLDRGRPETQYF. CDR3 nucleotides: TGTGCCAGCAGCCTTGACAGGGGGAGGCCCGAGACCCAGTACTTC.